One T cell receptor beta chain is described in this entry. Antigen specificity is unknown. This sample is drawn from a study of blood T cells in healthy people across ages. Study findings and constraints: Investigators treated diversity estimates from one million T cells as underestimates.

For the second PCR, which ran for about 6 to 11 cycles, a sample-barcoded 5' primer and a J-beta primer mix were used. TCRdb independently ran MiXCR on the 5' RACE reads; one entry per CDR3 protein. The table includes some 930,000 distinct CDR3 sequences, 25% to 30% detected once. These data were likewise used in another study, on T cells of mothers and their children.

Sequencing used blood. The clonotype comes from a woman aged 40 to 55 in good health.

In DNA form, the CDR3 reads TGCGCCAGCAGCCGGGACGGGACAGGGGATATCGGTACGCAGTATTTT. It codes for CASSRDGTGDIGTQYF. The V and J genes are TRBV4-1 and TRBJ2-3; 10 bases are a match to TRBD1. V lost 4 bases, J lost 8 bases, and 12 bases stayed unmatched. The germline V gene encodes CDR1 MGHRA and CDR2 YSYEKL. The CDR3 is made up of 16 amino acids.